This is a list of T cell receptor beta chains from one sample in a study of CD8 T cells in ankylosing spondylitis. TCRdb independently ran MiXCR on the 5' RACE reads; one entry per CDR3 protein. The sample consists of 150,000 to 200,000 distinct CDR3 sequences, 15% to 20% of them appearing once. The sample comprised blood, either unsorted or a sorted T cell fraction (not recorded which). The origin of the receptors is a male donor with ankylosing spondylitis or in good health (not recorded which). CDR3s include the opening cysteine and the closing phenylalanine or tryptophan. D genes are given only for firm matches. Where a row states a size, it is once, few, many or the class of an expanded clone; other rows omit it.

d_call	v_call	clone_size	j_call	cdr3_aa	cdr3_nt
-	TRBV11-3	-	TRBJ1-1	CASSFGGGTEAFF	TGTGCCAGCAGCTTCGGAGGCGGCACTGAAGCTTTCTTT
TRBD2	TRBV13	few	TRBJ2-7	CASSLERGLAGEGSYEQYF	TGTGCCAGCAGCTTGGAGAGGGGACTAGCGGGAGAAGGGTCCTACGAGCAGTACTTC
TRBD1	TRBV5-1	-	TRBJ1-1	CASSNQGATEAFF	TGCGCCAGCAGCAATCAGGGGGCCACTGAAGCTTTCTTT
-	TRBV12-3/TRBV12-4	-	TRBJ1-6	CATRIRQTNSPLHF	TGTGCCACCCGGATAAGGCAGACCAATTCACCCCTCCACTTT
-	TRBV28	many	TRBJ1-1	CASRTRESNTEAFF	TGTGCCAGCAGAACCAGGGAGTCGAACACTGAAGCTTTCTTT
-	TRBV12-3/TRBV12-4	many	TRBJ2-2	CASSLTSETGELFF	TGTGCCAGCAGTTTGACTAGTGAGACCGGGGAGCTGTTTTTT
-	TRBV5-1	-	TRBJ2-3	CASSLPSPTDTQYF	TGCGCCAGCAGCTTGCCGTCGCCGACAGATACGCAGTATTTT
-	TRBV14	many	TRBJ2-7	CASSQATSLLISYEQYF	TGTGCCAGCAGCCAAGCAACTAGTTTACTCATCTCCTACGAGCAGTACTTC
-	TRBV7-9	many	TRBJ2-1	CASSFSYNEQFF	TGTGCCAGCAGCTTCTCCTACAATGAGCAGTTCTTC
-	TRBV7-2	many	TRBJ1-5	CASSLRQPNQPQHF	TGTGCCAGCAGTTTACGACAGCCCAATCAGCCCCAGCATTTT
-	TRBV2	few	TRBJ1-5	CASMKRQGMDQPQHF	TGTGCCAGCATGAAACGTCAAGGGATGGATCAGCCCCAGCATTTT
TRBD2	TRBV6-1	many	TRBJ2-1	CASSPPTSGRNEQFF	TGTGCCAGCAGTCCACCTACTAGCGGGAGGAATGAGCAGTTCTTC
TRBD1	TRBV20-1	-	TRBJ1-5	CSAEGQGAGGPQHF	TGCAGTGCTGAAGGACAGGGGGCCGGTGGGCCCCAGCATTTT
TRBD1	TRBV7-2	few	TRBJ1-1	CASSLAPGQGATEAFF	TGTGCCAGCAGCTTAGCCCCGGGACAGGGGGCTACTGAAGCTTTCTTT
-	TRBV28	many	TRBJ2-7	CASSGKRDYHEQYF	TGTGCCAGCAGTGGAAAAAGGGATTACCACGAGCAGTACTTC
-	TRBV7-8	few	TRBJ2-2	CASSPGLLTGELFF	TGTGCCAGCAGCCCCGGACTTCTCACCGGGGAGCTGTTTTTT
TRBD2	TRBV3-1	-	TRBJ2-1	CASNQGLAGLYNEQFF	TGTGCCAGCAACCAGGGACTAGCGGGACTCTACAATGAGCAGTTCTTC
-	TRBV5-1	-	TRBJ2-7	CASSLEGYFSYEQYF	TGCGCCAGCAGCTTGGAGGGCTACTTCTCCTACGAGCAGTACTTC
-	TRBV12-3/TRBV12-4	many	TRBJ2-1	CASSLGGDLYNEQFF	TGTGCCAGCAGTTTAGGAGGGGACCTATACAATGAGCAGTTCTTC
TRBD2	TRBV5-1	many	TRBJ2-7	CASSQAASGRIGYEQYF	TGCGCCAGCAGCCAAGCGGCTAGCGGGAGAATCGGGTACGAGCAGTACTTC
TRBD1	TRBV29-1	-	TRBJ2-1	CSAAGTGGLNEQFF	TGCAGCGCCGCCGGGACAGGGGGCCTCAATGAGCAGTTCTTC
-	TRBV11-2	few	TRBJ2-2	CASSLGIGSAGELFF	TGTGCCAGCAGCTTAGGAATTGGTAGCGCCGGGGAGCTGTTTTTT
-	TRBV5-1	-	TRBJ2-2	CASSLPSGETGELFF	TGCGCCAGCAGCTTGCCTTCAGGGGAAACCGGGGAGCTGTTTTTT
-	TRBV20-1	few	TRBJ1-3	CSASLDFGNTIYF	TGCAGTGCTAGTCTTGACTTCGGAAACACCATATATTTT
-	TRBV6-5	many	TRBJ1-2	CASSYKVSGVKGANYGYTF	TGTGCCAGCAGTTACAAAGTGAGCGGTGTCAAGGGGGCTAACTATGGCTACACCTTC
-	TRBV29-1	many	TRBJ2-5	CSYGSGGEETQYF	TGCAGCTACGGATCAGGGGGGGAAGAGACCCAGTACTTC
TRBD2	TRBV29-1	few	TRBJ2-3	CSAGTSGDTQYF	TGCAGCGCGGGGACTAGCGGAGATACGCAGTATTTT
TRBD1	TRBV15	many	TRBJ1-2	CATSSGGQNYGYTF	TGTGCCACCAGCAGTGGGGGACAGAACTATGGCTACACCTTC
-	TRBV20-1	many	TRBJ2-3	CSARDPPGATDTQYF	TGCAGTGCTAGAGATCCCCCAGGGGCGACAGATACGCAGTATTTT
-	TRBV7-2	many	TRBJ2-7	CASSLYDSSYEQYF	TGTGCCAGCAGCTTATACGACAGCTCCTACGAGCAGTACTTC
TRBD1	TRBV29-1	-	TRBJ2-1	CSVARDRTYNEQFF	TGCAGCGTTGCTCGGGACAGGACCTACAATGAGCAGTTCTTC
TRBD1	TRBV11-2	few	TRBJ1-4	CASSLSGTGTNEKLFF	TGTGCCAGCAGCTTATCCGGGACAGGAACGAATGAAAAACTGTTTTTT
TRBD1	TRBV29-1	-	TRBJ2-2	CSVERAGGVGELFF	TGCAGCGTTGAAAGGGCAGGGGGCGTCGGGGAGCTGTTTTTT
TRBD2	TRBV6-5	many	TRBJ2-2	CASSAGAGELFF	TGTGCCAGCTCCGCGGGGGCCGGGGAGCTGTTTTTT